One and the same sample provided the 22 T cell receptor beta chains below, sequenced in a study of T cell responses to AZD1222 COVID-19 vaccine (dated by TCRdb to the early 2020s). In the paper's terms, the time point label means: about 28 days (+/-7) after the second vaccine dose. Preparation of the library involved the immunoSEQ multiplex PCR assay. TCRdb took this table from immuneACCESS and kept in-frame rearrangements with V and J called. Such tables lack part of the clones; where checked against another copy, unresolved V genes explain under half of the gap, and the rest is unexplained. The sample contains roughly 170,000 clones, under 95% of them found a single time. The leading ten clones occupy approximately 1.5% of the sample. The sequenced sample was peripheral blood, obtained 28 days after the second AZD1222 dose. All receptors derive from an adult who received the AZD1222 COVID-19 vaccine.

The V and J genes are TRBV6-5 and TRBJ1-4, with TRBD1 matching 8 bases. CDR1 and CDR2 from the germline V gene are MNHEY and SVGAGI. Trimming cost V 2 bases and J 14 bases; bases outside gene matches: 16. CDR3 size: 16 residues. In DNA, the CDR3 is TGTGCCAGCAGTTACAGCTCGGGGGGGACAGGAACTGGGCTGTTTTTT. This translates into CASSYSSGGTGTGLFF.

The gene calls are TRBV19 and TRBJ2-7; the D is unclear. CDR3 size: 15 residues. The germline gives CDR1 LNHDA, CDR2 SQIVND (reference sequence). With 6 bases removed from V and 5 bases from J, the gap between germline ends came to 20 bases. The CDR3 spells CASSRISNPLDEQYF. The CDR3 nucleotides are TGTGCCAGTAGCCGGATATCGAACCCCCTCGACGAGCAGTACTTC.

The gene calls are TRBV7-2 and TRBJ1-5, with D tentatively TRBD1 (5 bases). Trimming cost V 3 bases and J 5 bases, with 11 bases left between them. The CDR3 is 14 residues long. Germline CDR1 is SGHTA and CDR2 is FQGNSA. CDR3 protein: CASSFFPGDQPQHF. In DNA, the CDR3 is TGTGCCAGCAGCTTCTTCCCGGGGGATCAGCCCCAGCATTTT.

The rearrangement joins TRBV6-5 to TRBJ2-2; D is uncertain. The CDR3 has 15 amino acids. Deletions cut 6 bases from V and 3 bases from J, with 14 bases between. CDR1 and CDR2 (germline): MNHEY, SVGAGI. The CDR3 region is CASRKPEAHTGELFF. In DNA, the CDR3 is TGTGCCAGCAGAAAACCCGAGGCCCACACCGGGGAGCTGTTTTTT.

This clone was found once. J is TRBJ1-2 and V is TRBV2; no definite D call. The V end was cut by 6 bases, the J end by 10 bases, with 15 bases between. From germline, CDR1 is SNHLY and CDR2 FYNNEI. The CDR3 totals 12 residues. CDR3 residues: CASRFRQAHYTF. The CDR3 DNA follows: TGTGCCAGCAGATTTAGGCAGGCTCACTACACCTTC.

The CDR3 bases are TGTGCCACCCAGACAGGGGCAAACTATGGCTACACCTTC. It encodes CATQTGANYGYTF. The V and J genes are TRBV19 and TRBJ1-2, with 8 nucleotides matching TRBD1. The CDR3 runs 13 residues. V lost 10 bases and J lost 2; bases outside the gene matches: 6. The germline V gene encodes CDR1 LNHDA and CDR2 SQIVND (reference sequence).

This clone was seen once. The chain joins TRBV7-9 to TRBJ1-1; D remains ambiguous. The length of the CDR3 is 16 residues. Trimming stripped 5 bases from V and 1 base from J, with 17 bases between. Germline CDR1 is SEHNR and CDR2 is FQNEAQ (reference sequence). CDR3 amino acids: CASSLVPGRQNTEAFF. DNA for the CDR3: TGTGCCAGCAGCCTAGTCCCCGGACGTCAGAACACTGAAGCTTTCTTT.

This chain uses TRBV11-2 with TRBJ1-1; weak D call: TRBD1 (5 bases). The CDR3 runs 14 residues. Trimming left V 5 bases short and J 6 bases short, with 16 bases between. CDR1 SGHAT and CDR2 FQNNGV come from the germline V gene. The CDR3 DNA reads TGTGCCAGCAGCCCCCTCCAAGGGGATCCTGAAGCTTTCTTT. This codes for CASSPLQGDPEAFF.

The chain combines TRBV11-2 with TRBJ1-1; the D gene is possibly TRBD1 (5 bases). V was trimmed by 0 bases and J by 0 bases, leaving 5 bases between them. Germline V CDR1 and CDR2: SGHAT, FQNNGV. There are 14 residues in the CDR3. CDR3 sequence (DNA): TGTGCCAGCAGCTTAGAAGGGGTGAACACTGAAGCTTTCTTT. It translates to CASSLEGVNTEAFF.

This clone was seen once. The chain carries TRBV11-2 and TRBJ1-6; D is perhaps TRBD1 (5 bases). The germline V gene has CDR1 SGHAT and CDR2 FQNNGV. The V end lost 1 base, the J end lost 13 bases, and 5 bases lay between the germline ends. This CDR3 is 11 amino acids long. CDR3 in amino acids: CASSLGGPLHF. The CDR3 bases are TGTGCCAGCAGCTTAGGGGGGCCCCTCCACTTT. Looking up the rest from reference TRBV11-2 and TRBJ1-6 gives the full variable domain: EAGVAQSPRYKIIEKRQSVAFWCNPISGHATLYWYQQILGQGPKLLIQFQNNGVVDDSQLPKDRFSAERLKGVDSTLKIQPAKLEDSAVYLCASSLGGPLHFGNGTRLTVT.

The chain carries TRBV5-1 and TRBJ1-4; 10 bases are shared with TRBD1. This CDR3 comprises 15 residues. V lost 3 bases to trimming and J lost 6 bases; unmatched junction nucleotides: 5. Germline V gene data show CDR1 as SGHRS and CDR2 as YFSETQ. The CDR3 sequence: CASSWTGTGDEKLFF. Here the CDR3 DNA reads TGCGCCAGCAGCTGGACCGGGACAGGGGATGAAAAACTGTTTTTT.

The J gene is TRBJ2-3, the V gene TRBV2; D is unresolved. This CDR3 has 14 amino acids. Germline V CDR1 and CDR2: SNHLY, FYNNEI. V was shortened by 7 bases and J by 0 bases, with 11 bases between the two germline ends. The DNA for the CDR3 is TGTGCCAGCACTGGGGAATCTAGCACAGATACGCAGTATTTT. Translation gives CASTGESSTDTQYF.

The V and J genes are TRBV11-3 and TRBJ1-2, with D tentatively TRBD1 (5 bases). The V end lost 0 bases, the J end lost 6 bases, and 14 bases lay between the germline ends. This CDR3 is 15 amino acids long. CDR1 is SGHNT, CDR2 YENEEA, per germline. Here the CDR3 DNA reads TGTGCCAGCAGCTTAGATGGGGCAGGGACGAATGGCTACACCTTC. It specifies CASSLDGAGTNGYTF. The full variable domain, with the rest looked up from reference TRBV11-3 and TRBJ1-2, is EAGVVQSPRYKIIEKKQPVAFWCNPISGHNTLYWYLQNLGQGPELLIRYENEEAVDDSQLPKDRFSAERLKGVDSTLKIQPAELGDSAVYLCASSLDGAGTNGYTFGSGTRLTVV.

The V call is TRBV4-1, the J call TRBJ1-4; D is perhaps TRBD1 (6 bases). CDR3 length: 15 amino acids. V lost 4 bases, J lost 3 bases, and 12 bases lay in between. The V gene's germline CDR1 is MGHRA and CDR2 YSYEKL. CDR3: CASSPPGAPNEKLFF. The CDR3 bases are TGCGCCAGCAGCCCCCCGGGGGCGCCTAATGAAAAACTGTTTTTT.

The V call is TRBV5-1, the J call TRBJ2-5; no firm D call. CDR1 and CDR2 from the germline V gene are SGHRS and YFSETQ. The V and J ends lost 0 bases and 0 bases respectively, with 9 bases between them. This CDR3 region has 15 residues. CDR3 sequence reads: CASSLDQTYQETQYF. The CDR3 DNA reads TGCGCCAGCAGCTTGGATCAAACGTACCAAGAGACCCAGTACTTC.

V is TRBV28 and J is TRBJ1-2, with D perhaps matching TRBD1 (6 bases). V was pared by 6 bases and J by 0 bases, with 20 bases between. Germline CDR1 reads MDHEN; CDR2 reads SYDVKM. CDR3 length: 17 residues. The CDR3, as DNA: TGTGCCAGCAGCATAAGCGGGGGGACACGGGCTAACTATGGCTACACCTTC. Its translation is CASSISGGTRANYGYTF.

This rearrangement joins TRBV23-1 to TRBJ1-5, with 8 bases fitting TRBD1. TRBV23-1 is treated as an ORF (open reading frame) with a function not yet certain. This CDR3 contains 14 residues. CDR3 protein: CGYLGQVDNQPQHF. The CDR3 nucleotides are TGCGGTTACCTGGGACAGGTGGACAATCAGCCCCAGCATTTT.

The V call is TRBV12-3 or TRBV12-4, the J call TRBJ1-6; D not resolved. CDR3 length: 13 amino acids. V lost 3 bases to trimming and J lost 11 bases, with 11 bases between them. CDR3 region: CASSFVGLPPLHF. CDR3 coding DNA: TGTGCCAGCAGTTTCGTTGGGTTGCCACCCCTCCACTTT.

The V and J genes are TRBV9 and TRBJ1-1; D not certain. The CDR3 covers 14 residues. Trimming pared 3 bases from V and 0 bases from J, leaving 9 bases between. The germline V gene encodes CDR1 SGDLS and CDR2 YYNGEE. CDR3 coding DNA: TGTGCCAGCAGCGAGGGCCATCTGAACACTGAAGCTTTCTTT. Residues: CASSEGHLNTEAFF.

There are a few counts of this clone. The V and J genes are TRBV2 and TRBJ1-5, with no clear D. Germline lookup yields CDR1 SNHLY and CDR2 FYNNEI. The CDR3 consists of 11 residues. The V gene lost 6 bases and the J gene lost 5 bases, with 5 bases spanning the gap. The CDR3 reads CASSHDQPQHF. CDR3 bases: TGTGCCAGCAGCCACGATCAGCCCCAGCATTTT.

This clone was picked up a small number of times. V is TRBV6-5 and J is TRBJ2-2, with 13 bases lining up with TRBD2. Germline CDR1 MNHEY, CDR2 SVGAGI. V lost 6 bases to trimming and J lost 8 bases; unmatched junction nucleotides: 6. The CDR3 is 15 residues long. In DNA form, the CDR3 reads TGTGCCAGCAGCGGGACTAGCGGGATGGTAGGGGAGCTGTTTTTT. Its translation: CASSGTSGMVGELFF.

This chain uses TRBV6-5 with TRBJ1-2; D remains unclear. The germline V and J ends were trimmed by 8 bases and 3 bases, with 7 bases remaining between them. In germline, CDR1 is MNHEY, CDR2 SVGAGI. CDR3 size: 11 residues. Written as DNA, the CDR3 is TGTGCCAGCGACGGACACTATGGCTACACCTTC. Its translation: CASDGHYGYTF.